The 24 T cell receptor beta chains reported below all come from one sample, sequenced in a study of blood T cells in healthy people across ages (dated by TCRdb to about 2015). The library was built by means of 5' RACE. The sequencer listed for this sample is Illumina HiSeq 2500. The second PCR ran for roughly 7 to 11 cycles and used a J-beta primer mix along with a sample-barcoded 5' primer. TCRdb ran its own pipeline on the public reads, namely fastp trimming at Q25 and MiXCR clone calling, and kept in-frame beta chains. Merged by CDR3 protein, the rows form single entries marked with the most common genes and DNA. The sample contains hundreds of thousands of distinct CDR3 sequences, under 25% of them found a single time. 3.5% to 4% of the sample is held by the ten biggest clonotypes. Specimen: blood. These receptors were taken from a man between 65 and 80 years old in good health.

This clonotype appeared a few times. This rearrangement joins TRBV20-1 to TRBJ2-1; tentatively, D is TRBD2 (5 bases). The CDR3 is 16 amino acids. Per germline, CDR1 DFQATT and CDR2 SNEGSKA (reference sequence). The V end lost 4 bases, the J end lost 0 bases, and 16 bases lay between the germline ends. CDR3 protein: CSATPGTANSYNEQFF. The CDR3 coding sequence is TGCAGTGCTACCCCGGGAACGGCCAACTCCTACAATGAGCAGTTCTTC.

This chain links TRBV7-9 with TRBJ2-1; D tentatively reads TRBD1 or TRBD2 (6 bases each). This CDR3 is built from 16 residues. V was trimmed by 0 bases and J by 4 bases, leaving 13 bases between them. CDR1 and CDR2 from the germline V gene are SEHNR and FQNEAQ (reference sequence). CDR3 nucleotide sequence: TGTGCCAGCAGCTTAGCTGGGCTAGGGGGGTACAATGAGCAGTTCTTC. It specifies CASSLAGLGGYNEQFF.

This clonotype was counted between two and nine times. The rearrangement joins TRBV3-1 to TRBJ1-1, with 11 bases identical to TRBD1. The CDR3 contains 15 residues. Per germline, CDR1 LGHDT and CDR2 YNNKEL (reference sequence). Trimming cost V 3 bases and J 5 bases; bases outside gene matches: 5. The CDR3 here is CASSQRGQGVTEAFF. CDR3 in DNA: TGTGCCAGCAGCCAGAGGGGACAGGGGGTGACTGAAGCTTTCTTT.

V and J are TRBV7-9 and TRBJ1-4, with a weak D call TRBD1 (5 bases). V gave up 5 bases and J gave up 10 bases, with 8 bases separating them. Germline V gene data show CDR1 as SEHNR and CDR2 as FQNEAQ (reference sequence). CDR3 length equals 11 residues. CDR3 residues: CASSGGGKLFF. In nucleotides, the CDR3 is TGTGCCAGCAGCGGCGGGGGAAAACTGTTTTTT.

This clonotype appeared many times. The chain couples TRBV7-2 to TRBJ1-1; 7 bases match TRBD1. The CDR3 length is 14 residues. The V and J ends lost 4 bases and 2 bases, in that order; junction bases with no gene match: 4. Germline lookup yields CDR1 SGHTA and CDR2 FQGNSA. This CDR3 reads CASSSQGVNTEAFF. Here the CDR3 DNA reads TGTGCCAGCAGCTCCCAGGGGGTCAACACTGAAGCTTTCTTT.

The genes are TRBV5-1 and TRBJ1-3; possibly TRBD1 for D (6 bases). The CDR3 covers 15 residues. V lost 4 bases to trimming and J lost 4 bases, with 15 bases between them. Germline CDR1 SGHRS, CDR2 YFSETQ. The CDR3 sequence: CASSLQGTEGNTIYF. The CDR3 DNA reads TGCGCCAGCAGCCTACAGGGTACGGAAGGAAACACCATATATTTT.

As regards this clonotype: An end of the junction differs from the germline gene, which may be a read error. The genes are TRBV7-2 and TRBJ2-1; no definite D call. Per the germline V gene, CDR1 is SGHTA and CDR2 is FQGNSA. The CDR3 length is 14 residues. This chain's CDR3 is CAGSADLFPYEQFF. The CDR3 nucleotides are TGTGCCGGCAGCGCAGACTTGTTTCCGTATGAGCAGTTCTTC.

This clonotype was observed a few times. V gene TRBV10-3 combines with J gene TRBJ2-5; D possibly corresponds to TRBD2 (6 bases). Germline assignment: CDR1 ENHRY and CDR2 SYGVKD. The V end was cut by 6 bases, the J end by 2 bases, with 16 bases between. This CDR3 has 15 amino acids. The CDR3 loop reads CAIRGTGSGQETQYF. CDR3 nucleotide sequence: TGTGCCATCAGAGGGACGGGGAGCGGGCAAGAGACCCAGTACTTC.

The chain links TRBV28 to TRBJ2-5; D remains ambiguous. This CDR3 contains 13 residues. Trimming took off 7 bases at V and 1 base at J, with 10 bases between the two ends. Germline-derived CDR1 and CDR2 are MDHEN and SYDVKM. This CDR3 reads CASTPVGQETQYF. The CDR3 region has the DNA TGTGCCAGCACCCCAGTGGGCCAAGAGACCCAGTACTTC.

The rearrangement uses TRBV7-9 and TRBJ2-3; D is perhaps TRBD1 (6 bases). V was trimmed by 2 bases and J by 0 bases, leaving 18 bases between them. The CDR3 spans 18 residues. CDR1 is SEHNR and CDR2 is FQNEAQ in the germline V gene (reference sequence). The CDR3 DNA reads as TGTGCCAGCAGCTTACCCCCAAAGACAGGCTATAGCACAGATACGCAGTATTTT. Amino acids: CASSLPPKTGYSTDTQYF.

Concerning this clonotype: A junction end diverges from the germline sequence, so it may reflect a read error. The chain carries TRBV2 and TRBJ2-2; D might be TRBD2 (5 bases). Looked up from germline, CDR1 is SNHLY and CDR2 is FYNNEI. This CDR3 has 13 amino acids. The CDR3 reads CACSGEYTGEPFF. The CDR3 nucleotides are TGTGCCTGCAGTGGGGAGTACACCGGGGAGCCGTTTTTT.

CDR3 DNA sequence: TGCGCCAGCAGCCCCACGCAAGCGGGAGGGCCGGACATTCAGTACTTC. Protein: CASSPTQAGGPDIQYF. The V gene is TRBV5-1, the J gene TRBJ2-4; 10 bases align to TRBD2. Germline V gene data show CDR1 as SGHRS and CDR2 as YFSETQ. The CDR3 runs 16 residues. Trimming at V came to 4 bases and at J to 8 bases, leaving 12 bases not matched to a gene.

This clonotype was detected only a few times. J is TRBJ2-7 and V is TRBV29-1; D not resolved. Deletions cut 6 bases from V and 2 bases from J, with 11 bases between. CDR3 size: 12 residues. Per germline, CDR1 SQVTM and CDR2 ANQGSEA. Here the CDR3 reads CSVLTDPYEQYF. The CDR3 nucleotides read TGCAGCGTGCTGACGGACCCCTACGAGCAGTACTTC.

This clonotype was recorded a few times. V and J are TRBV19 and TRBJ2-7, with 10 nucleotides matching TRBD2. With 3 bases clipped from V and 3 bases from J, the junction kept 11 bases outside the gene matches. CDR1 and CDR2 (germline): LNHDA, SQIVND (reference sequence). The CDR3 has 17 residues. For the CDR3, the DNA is TGTGCCAGTAGTATCACTGTAACTAGCGGGATCTACTACGAGCAGTACTTC. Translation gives CASSITVTSGIYYEQYF.

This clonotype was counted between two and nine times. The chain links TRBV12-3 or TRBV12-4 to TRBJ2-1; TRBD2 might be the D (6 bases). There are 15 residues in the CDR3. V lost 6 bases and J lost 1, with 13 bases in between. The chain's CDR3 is CASRGTDQSYNEQFF. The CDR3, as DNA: TGTGCCAGCAGGGGGACTGACCAATCCTACAATGAGCAGTTCTTC.

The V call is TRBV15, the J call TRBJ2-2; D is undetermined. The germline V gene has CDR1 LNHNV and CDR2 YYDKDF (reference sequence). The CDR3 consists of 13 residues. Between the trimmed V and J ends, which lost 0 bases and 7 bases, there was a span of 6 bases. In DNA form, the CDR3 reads TGTGCCACCAGCAGAGATCCCGACGGGGAGCTGTTTTTT. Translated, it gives CATSRDPDGELFF.

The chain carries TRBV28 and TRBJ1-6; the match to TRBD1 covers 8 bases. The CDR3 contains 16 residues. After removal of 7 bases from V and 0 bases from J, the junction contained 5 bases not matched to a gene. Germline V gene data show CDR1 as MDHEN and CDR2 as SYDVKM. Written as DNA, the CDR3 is TGTGCCAGCATCTCGACAGGGGCCTCCTATAATTCACCCCTCCACTTT. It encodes CASISTGASYNSPLHF.

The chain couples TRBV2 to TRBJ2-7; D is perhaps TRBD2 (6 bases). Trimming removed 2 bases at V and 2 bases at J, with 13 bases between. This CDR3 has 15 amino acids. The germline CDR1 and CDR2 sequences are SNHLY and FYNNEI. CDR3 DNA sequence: TGTGCCAGCAGTGAATATAGCGGAAATACCTACGAGCAGTACTTC. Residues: CASSEYSGNTYEQYF.

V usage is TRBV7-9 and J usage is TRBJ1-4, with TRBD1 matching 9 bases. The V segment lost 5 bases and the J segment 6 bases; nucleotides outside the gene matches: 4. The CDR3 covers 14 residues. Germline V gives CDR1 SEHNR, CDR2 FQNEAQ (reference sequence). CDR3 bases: TGTGCCAGCAGCAAGGACAGGGGTGATGAAAAACTGTTTTTT. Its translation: CASSKDRGDEKLFF.

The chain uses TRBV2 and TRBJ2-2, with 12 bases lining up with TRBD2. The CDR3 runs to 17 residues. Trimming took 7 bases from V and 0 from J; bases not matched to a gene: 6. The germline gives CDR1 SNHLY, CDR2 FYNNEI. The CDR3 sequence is CASKQTSGSTNTGELFF. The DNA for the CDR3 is TGTGCCAGCAAACAGACTAGCGGGAGTACGAACACCGGGGAGCTGTTTTTT.

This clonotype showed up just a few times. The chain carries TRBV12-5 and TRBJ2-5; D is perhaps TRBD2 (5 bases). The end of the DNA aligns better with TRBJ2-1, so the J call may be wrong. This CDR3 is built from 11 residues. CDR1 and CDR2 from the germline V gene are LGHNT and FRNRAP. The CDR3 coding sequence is TGTGCTAGTGGTTCCAGCGGCGAGCAGTTCTTC. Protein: CASGSSGEQFF.

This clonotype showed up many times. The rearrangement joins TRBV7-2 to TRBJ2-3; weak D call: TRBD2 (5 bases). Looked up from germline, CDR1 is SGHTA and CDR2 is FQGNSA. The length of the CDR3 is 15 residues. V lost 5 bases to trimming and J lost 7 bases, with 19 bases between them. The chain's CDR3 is CASSDPGIGMNTQYF. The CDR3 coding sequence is TGTGCCAGCAGCGACCCGGGGATAGGGATGAATACGCAGTATTTT.

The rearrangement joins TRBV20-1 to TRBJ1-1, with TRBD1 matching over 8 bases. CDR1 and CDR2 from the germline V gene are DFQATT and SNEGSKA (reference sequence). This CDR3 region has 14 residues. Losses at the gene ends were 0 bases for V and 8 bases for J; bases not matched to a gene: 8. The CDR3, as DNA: TGCAGTGCTAGAGAAACGACAGGGGTAAGGGAAGCTTTCTTT. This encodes CSARETTGVREAFF.

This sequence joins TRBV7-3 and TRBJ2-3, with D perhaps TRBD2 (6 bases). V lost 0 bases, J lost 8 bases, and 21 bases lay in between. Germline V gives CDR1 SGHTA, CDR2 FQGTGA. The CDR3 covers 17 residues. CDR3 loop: CASSLTFSTTTGATQYF. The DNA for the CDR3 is TGTGCCAGCAGCTTAACGTTCAGCACTACGACGGGAGCTACGCAGTATTTT.